The source of this TCR beta chain is a study of graft-versus-host responses after intestinal transplantation. As for this clone: Its target is unknown.

Sequencing used immunoSEQ multiplex PCR; TCRdb keeps in-frame clones, though not all of them. Of about 47,000 clones listed, roughly 95% are singletons. The TCR originated in a human donor who was the organ donor for an intestinal transplant. Sample: unstimulated CD8+ T cells sorted from spleen or lymph node cells, taken before transplant.

CDR3 region: CASSLGGGNTEAFF. The CDR3 nucleotides read TGTGCCAGCAGCTTAGGCGGGGGAAACACTGAAGCTTTCTTT. The chain employs TRBV7-6 and TRBJ1-1; D may be TRBD1 (5 bases). The germline V and J ends were trimmed by 1 base and 2 bases, with 8 bases remaining between them. CDR1 is SGHVS and CDR2 is FNYEAQ in the germline V gene. This CDR3 is 14 amino acids long.